The 17 T cell receptor beta chains below come from one sample, sequenced in a study of CD8 T cells in Susac syndrome. Random hexamers were used to reverse transcribe an amount of about 0.45 to 1 ug RNA. MiXCR, run by TCRdb on the immunoSEQ multiplex PCR reads, gives a single entry per CDR3 protein. The top ten hold over 0.095% of the sample, which has some 160,000 distinct CDR3 sequences, roughly 92% seen once. What was sequenced was CD4+ T cells from PBMCs. These receptors were collected from a human donor with Susac syndrome.

V gene TRBV5-8 combines with J gene TRBJ2-1; TRBD2 aligns across 8 bases. CDR3 length: 15 residues. CDR1 is SGHTS, CDR2 YDEGEE, per germline. V was clipped by 4 bases and J by 9 bases; unmatched bases: 12. CDR3: CASSLAGTRRSEQFF. CDR3 DNA: TGTGCCAGCAGCCTCGCCGGGACTAGACGGAGTGAGCAGTTCTTC. Complete variable domain (other parts from reference TRBV5-8 and TRBJ2-1): EAGVTQSPTHLIKTRGQQATLRCSPISGHTSVYWYQQALGLGLQFLLWYDEGEERNRGNFPPRFSGRQFPNYSSELNVNALELEDSALYLCASSLAGTRRSEQFFGPGTRLTVL.

The rearrangement links TRBV1 to TRBJ2-2; the table names TRBD1, a call not compared with the DNA. TRBV1 counts as a pseudogene. The CDR3 length is 17 residues. Here the CDR3 reads CTSSQVPTGKDTGELFF. The CDR3 DNA is TGCACCAGCAGCCAAGTCCCCACAGGGAAGGACACCGGGGAGCTGTTTTTT.

The rearrangement joins TRBV9 to TRBJ1-2; no reliable D call. This CDR3 is built from 12 residues. CDR1 is SGDLS and CDR2 is YYNGEE in the germline V gene. V lost 3 bases to trimming and J lost 3 bases, with 6 bases between them. CDR3 residues: CASSGYYYGYTF. As DNA, the CDR3 is TGTGCCAGCAGCGGATACTACTATGGCTACACCTTC.

This clonotype has only one observation. This sequence joins TRBV9 and TRBJ2-1; D not resolved. Trimming shortened V by 4 bases and J by 10 bases, and 18 bases separated the two germline ends. CDR1 and CDR2 from the germline V gene are SGDLS and YYNGEE. This CDR3 region has 14 residues. DNA of the CDR3: TGTGCCAGCAGCCCCCGGGCCGAGGACGGGGAGCAGTTCTTC. It is translated as CASSPRAEDGEQFF.

This chain links TRBV7-3 with TRBJ1-1, with D possibly TRBD1 on 5 matching bases. CDR1 and CDR2 (germline): SGHTA, FQGTGA. The V and J ends lost 3 bases and 3 bases respectively, with 11 bases between them. The CDR3 extends over 14 amino acids. This chain's CDR3 is CASSLSGAYTEAFF. As DNA, the CDR3 is TGTGCCAGCAGCTTGAGTGGGGCATACACTGAAGCTTTCTTT.

The V gene is TRBV12-3 or TRBV12-4, the J gene TRBJ2-5; D is possibly TRBD2 (5 bases). The CDR3 has 13 residues. V lost 5 bases, J lost 4 bases, and 11 bases lay in between. CDR3 in amino acids: CASSPTRRETQYF. Written as DNA, the CDR3 is TGTGCCAGCAGTCCAACTAGACGAGAGACCCAGTACTTC.

This chain connects TRBV6-2 or TRBV6-3 to TRBJ2-1, with a weak D call TRBD1 (6 bases). The ends were cut back, 6 bases at V and 0 bases at J, with 9 bases in the middle. The germline gives CDR1 MNHEY, CDR2 SVGEGT. The CDR3 totals 14 residues. CDR3 sequence (DNA): TGTGCCAGCAGGAAGGACAGCTCCTACAATGAGCAGTTCTTC. Translation gives CASRKDSSYNEQFF.

This rearrangement joins TRBV4-3 to TRBJ2-7; 11 bases map to TRBD2. CDR3 length equals 16 residues. The germline gives CDR1 LGHNA, CDR2 YSLEER. The J segment lost 1 base and the V segment lost 1 base, leaving 3 bases of the junction unmatched. In nucleotides, the CDR3 is TGCGCCAGCAGCCAAGCCCTAGCGGGGGGATCCTACGAGCAGTACTTC. Protein: CASSQALAGGSYEQYF.

This clonotype was seen once. This chain uses TRBV20-1 with TRBJ1-6; no definite D call. V was trimmed by 1 base and J by 5 bases, leaving 15 bases between them. This CDR3 is built from 16 residues. The germline CDR1 and CDR2 sequences are DFQATT and SNEGSKA (reference sequence). The CDR3 sequence is CSARGPIIANNSPLHF. For the CDR3, the DNA is TGCAGTGCTAGAGGTCCGATAATTGCTAATAATTCACCCCTCCACTTT.

The V gene is TRBV3-1, the J gene TRBJ2-5, with TRBD2 matching 7 bases. Germline trimming cut 4 bases from V and 4 bases from J; bases unmatched to any gene: 6. CDR1 and CDR2 (germline): LGHDT, YNNKEL (reference sequence). The CDR3 is made up of 14 amino acids. The CDR3 DNA is TGTGCCAGCAGCCCTTCGACTAGCCGAGAGACCCAGTACTTC. This gives the protein CASSPSTSRETQYF.

The genes are TRBV5-4 and TRBJ2-7; TRBD2 might be the D (6 bases). Trimming stripped 0 bases from V and 0 bases from J, with 10 bases between. Germline values: CDR1 SGHNT, CDR2 YYREEE (reference sequence). CDR3 length: 15 residues. CDR3 bases: TGTGCCAGCAGCTTGGACGGACTAAGCTCCTACGAGCAGTACTTC. Translating it yields CASSLDGLSSYEQYF.

DNA for the CDR3: TGCGCCAGCAATCTTGGGGTACCCACAGATACGCAGTATTTT. This sequence encodes CASNLGVPTDTQYF. The J gene is TRBJ2-3, the V gene TRBV5-1; D unclear. Germline CDR1 SGHRS, CDR2 YFSETQ. V lost 6 bases and J lost 2, with 13 bases in between. The CDR3 runs to 14 residues.

The CDR3 loop is CASSTRQGGYYGYTF. The CDR3, as DNA: TGTGCCAGTAGCACCCGACAGGGAGGGTACTATGGCTACACCTTC. The chain employs TRBV19 and TRBJ1-2; 7 nucleotides match TRBD1. Germline V lookup: CDR1 LNHDA, CDR2 SQIVND (reference sequence). Trimming took 6 bases from V and 3 from J; bases not matched to a gene: 10. There are 15 residues in the CDR3.

The V and J genes are TRBV5-4 and TRBJ1-2; TRBD1 agrees at 7 bases. The germline CDR1 and CDR2 sequences are SGHNT and YYREEE (reference sequence). With V trimmed by 3 bases and J by 4 bases, 9 bases remained unmatched. The CDR3 consists of 15 residues. The CDR3 sequence is CASSSPQGPSYGYTF. CDR3 coding DNA: TGTGCCAGCAGCTCCCCACAGGGGCCCTCCTATGGCTACACCTTC.

The V gene is TRBV14, the J gene TRBJ1-2, with unresolved D. The V end was cut by 2 bases, the J end by 3 bases, with 7 bases between. The CDR3 has 13 residues. Germline CDR1 is SGHDN and CDR2 is FVKESK. This chain's CDR3 is CASSQMLDYGYTF. The CDR3 region has the DNA TGTGCCAGCAGCCAAATGCTGGACTATGGCTACACCTTC.

This CDR3 is CASSLRRTDVAGELFF. The CDR3 DNA reads TGTGCCAGCAGCCTTAGGCGGACGGACGTCGCCGGGGAGCTGTTTTTT. The rearrangement joins TRBV6-1 to TRBJ2-2; D remains unclear. CDR3 length: 16 residues. V was cut by 6 bases and J by 6 bases, with 20 bases left in between. Germline CDR1 is MNHNS and CDR2 is SASEGT.

The chain employs TRBV6-2 or TRBV6-3 and TRBJ1-1, with a weak D call TRBD1 (5 bases). V was pared by 6 bases and J by 11 bases, with 19 bases between. The CDR3 runs 13 residues. Germline loops: CDR1 MNHEY, CDR2 SVGEGT. Here the CDR3 reads CASRRPGNVYAFF. The DNA of the CDR3 is TGTGCCAGCAGGCGGCCAGGGAATGTCTACGCTTTCTTT.